This TCR beta chain derives from a study of shared clonotypes between healthy human individuals. Overall study: The donors, a couple of women and three men, were aged 18 to 49. Each donor's CD8 memory used one plate, CD8 naive two, each CD4 subset three.

Assay used: immunoSEQ multiplex PCR; TCRdb lists only in-frame clones, some missing. The sample records about 2.3 million clones, 85% to 95% being singletons. Germline lookup yields CDR1 MNHEY and CDR2 SMNVEV (reference sequence). This CDR3 is 14 amino acids long. V dropped 7 bases and J dropped 1 base, with 11 bases sitting between them. The study separated CD4+ cells into CD45RA+ naive and CD45RA-negative memory subsets. Sequencing was done on a sample of naive CD4+ T cells from PBMCs. Subset meaning: CD45RA+ positively selected. The receptor was derived from a young man in good health. Some clones in this sample may be carry-over from other donors' samples. The rearrangement links TRBV27 to TRBJ1-3; maybe TRBD1 (6 bases). The CDR3 nucleotides read TGTGCCAGCAAACCACAGGGATCTGGAAACACCATATATTTT. This sequence encodes CASKPQGSGNTIYF.